This TCR beta chain was documented in a study of OX40 agonist ivuxolimab in advanced cancers. Study-level information: Patients with prior anti-PD-1, anti-PD-L1 or anti-CTLA-4 therapy were eligible; 40% had some. Study findings and constraints: Expanded peripheral T cell antigen specificity was not determined.

As for this clone: Antigen unknown.

Sequencing was performed with immunoSEQ multiplex PCR; in TCRdb, only in-frame clones are kept and a portion is missing. This sample has 7,400 or so clones, with 90% found just once. This specimen was CD4+ or CD8+ T cells sorted from blood, taken in a trial of the OX40 agonist ivuxolimab. The receptor comes from an adult with an advanced solid tumor such as melanoma, head and neck, liver or kidney cancer.

CDR3 sequence (DNA): TGTGCCAGCAGCCAACAAGGGGCGGCCGGTGGGACAGATACGCAGTATTTT. It codes for CASSQQGAAGGTDTQYF. This chain connects TRBV9 to TRBJ2-3, with TRBD1 as a possible D gene (5 bases). Germline assignment: CDR1 SGDLS and CDR2 YYNGEE. V was cut by 4 bases and J by 3 bases, with 21 bases left in between. The CDR3 contains 17 residues.